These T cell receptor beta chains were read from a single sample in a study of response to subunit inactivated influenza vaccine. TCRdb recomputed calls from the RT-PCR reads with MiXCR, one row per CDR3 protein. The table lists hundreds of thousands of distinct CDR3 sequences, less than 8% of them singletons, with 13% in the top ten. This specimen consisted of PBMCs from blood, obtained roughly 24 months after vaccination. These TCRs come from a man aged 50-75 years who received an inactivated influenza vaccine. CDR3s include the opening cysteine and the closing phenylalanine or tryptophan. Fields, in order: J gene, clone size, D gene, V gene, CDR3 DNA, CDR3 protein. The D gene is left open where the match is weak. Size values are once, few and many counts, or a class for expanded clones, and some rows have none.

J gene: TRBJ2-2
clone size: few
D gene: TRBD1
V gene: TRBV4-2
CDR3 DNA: TGTGCCAGCAGCCCTTGGACAGGGATCGACACCGGGGAGCTGTTTTTT
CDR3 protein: CASSPWTGIDTGELFF

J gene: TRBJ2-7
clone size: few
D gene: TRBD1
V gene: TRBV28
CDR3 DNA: TGTGCCAGCAGTCCCGGTACCGGGACAGGGCCGTACTTC
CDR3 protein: CASSPGTGTGPYF

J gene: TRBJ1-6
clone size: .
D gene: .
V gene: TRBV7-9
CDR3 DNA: TGTGCCAGCACAAACCGGTTAAGTAATTCACCCCTCCACTTT
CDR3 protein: CASTNRLSNSPLHF

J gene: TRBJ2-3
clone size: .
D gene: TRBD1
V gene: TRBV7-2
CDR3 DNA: TGTGCCAGCAGCCGGGACAGGGGCGTAGATACGCAGTATTTT
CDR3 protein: CASSRDRGVDTQYF

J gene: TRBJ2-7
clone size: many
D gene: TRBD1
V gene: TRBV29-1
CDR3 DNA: TGCAGCGTTCGATGGGACAGACACGAGCAGTACTTC
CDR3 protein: CSVRWDRHEQYF

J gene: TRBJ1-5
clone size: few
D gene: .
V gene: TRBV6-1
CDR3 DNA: TGTGCCAGCAGTCCCACAGTGAATAGCAATCAGCCCCAGCATTTT
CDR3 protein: CASSPTVNSNQPQHF

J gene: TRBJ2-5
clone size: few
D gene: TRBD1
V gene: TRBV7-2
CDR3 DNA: TGTGCCAGCAGCTTATCCAGGGGGAGAGAGACCCAGTACTTC
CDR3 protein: CASSLSRGRETQYF

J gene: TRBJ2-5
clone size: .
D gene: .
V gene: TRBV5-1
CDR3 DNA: TGCGCCAGCAGTATGGGGGTGGAGTCGTGGACAGAGACCCAGTACTTC
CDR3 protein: CASSMGVESWTETQYF

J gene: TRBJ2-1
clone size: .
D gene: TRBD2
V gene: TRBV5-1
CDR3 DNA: TGCGCCAGCATTAAAGGAGCGGGAGGGGATGAGCAGTTCTTC
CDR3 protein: CASIKGAGGDEQFF

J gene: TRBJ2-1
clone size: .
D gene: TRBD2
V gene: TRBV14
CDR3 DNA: TGTGCCAGCAGCCTCCGACTAGCGAGGGCCTACAATGAGCAGTTCTTC
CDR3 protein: CASSLRLARAYNEQFF

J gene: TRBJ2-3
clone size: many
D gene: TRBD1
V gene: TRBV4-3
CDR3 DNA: TGCGCCAGCAGCCGGACAGGGGGCACAGATACGCAGTATTTT
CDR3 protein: CASSRTGGTDTQYF

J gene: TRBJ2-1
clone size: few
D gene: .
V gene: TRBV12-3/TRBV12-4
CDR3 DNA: TGTGCCAGCGACAGTGGGCAGGACTACAATGAGCAGTTCTTC
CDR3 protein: CASDSGQDYNEQFF

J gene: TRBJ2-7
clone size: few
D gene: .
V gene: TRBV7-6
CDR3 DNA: TGTGCCAGCAGCTTAGAAAAACCCTATGATCTACAGGCCTACGAGCAGTACTTC
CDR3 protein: CASSLEKPYDLQAYEQYF

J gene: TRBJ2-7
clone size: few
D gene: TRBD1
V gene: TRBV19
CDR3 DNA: TGTGCCAGTAGTATCCCAGGGGACAGACCCTACGAGCAGTACTTC
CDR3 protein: CASSIPGDRPYEQYF

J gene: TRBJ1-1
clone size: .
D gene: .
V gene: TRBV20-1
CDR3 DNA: TGCAGTGCTAGGTTGCCGACACCCAGAGTGAACACTGAAGCTTTCTTT
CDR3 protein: CSARLPTPRVNTEAFF

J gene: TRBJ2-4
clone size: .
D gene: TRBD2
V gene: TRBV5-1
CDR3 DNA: TGCGCCAGCAGCTTGGAACGGCGGGGGGGCCGAAACATTCAGTACTTC
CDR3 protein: CASSLERRGGRNIQYF

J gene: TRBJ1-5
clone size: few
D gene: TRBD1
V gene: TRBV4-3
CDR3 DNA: TGCGCCAGCAGCCAAGGGGCAGGGGGGAACCAGCCCCAGCATTTT
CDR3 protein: CASSQGAGGNQPQHF

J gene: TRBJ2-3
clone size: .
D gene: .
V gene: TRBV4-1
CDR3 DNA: TGCGCCAGCAGCCAAGATCGGGCGGGGGCCTTCGGAGATACGCAGTATTTT
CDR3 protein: CASSQDRAGAFGDTQYF

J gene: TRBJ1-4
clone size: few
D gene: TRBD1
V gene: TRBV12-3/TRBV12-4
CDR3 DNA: TGTGCCAGCAGTATAGCCGGGACAGGAGACGAGACGTTGTTTTTT
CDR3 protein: CASSIAGTGDETLFF

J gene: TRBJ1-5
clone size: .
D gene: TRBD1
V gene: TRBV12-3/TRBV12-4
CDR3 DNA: TGTGCCAGCAGCGCCGGACAGGGTCGCCAGCCCCAGCATTTT
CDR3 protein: CASSAGQGRQPQHF

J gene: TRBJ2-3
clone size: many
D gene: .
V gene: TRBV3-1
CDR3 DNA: TGTGCCAGCAGCCGCCGGGCTATGTCCATGACAGATACGCAGTATTTT
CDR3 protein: CASSRRAMSMTDTQYF

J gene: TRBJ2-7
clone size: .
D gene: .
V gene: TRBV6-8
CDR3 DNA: TGTGCCAGCAGTCGGAACCGGAAGGGACCATCCTACGAGCAGTACTTC
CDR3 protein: CASSRNRKGPSYEQYF

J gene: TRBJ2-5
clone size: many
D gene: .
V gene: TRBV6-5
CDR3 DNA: TGTGCCAGCAGTTACTCTTGGGGGCAGGGAGAGACCCAGTACTTC
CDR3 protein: CASSYSWGQGETQYF

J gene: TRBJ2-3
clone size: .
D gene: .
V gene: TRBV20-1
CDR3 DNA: TGCAGTGCTAGACAGGGACAAGCAGATACGCAGTATTTT
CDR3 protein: CSARQGQADTQYF

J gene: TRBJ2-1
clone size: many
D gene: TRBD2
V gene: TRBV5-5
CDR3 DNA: TGTGCCAGCAGCTCGAGGCGAACTCGGGGGGACTACAATGAGCAGTTCTTC
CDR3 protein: CASSSRRTRGDYNEQFF

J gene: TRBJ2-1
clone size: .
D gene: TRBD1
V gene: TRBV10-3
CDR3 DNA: TGTGCCATCAGTGAGATAGGACAGGGGGAGAATGAGCAGTTCTTC
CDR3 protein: CAISEIGQGENEQFF

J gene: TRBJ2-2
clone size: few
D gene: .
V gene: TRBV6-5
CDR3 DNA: TGTGCCAGCAGTTCCAGGACAGGGACTAGTGTCACCGGGGAGCTGTTTTTT
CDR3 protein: CASSSRTGTSVTGELFF

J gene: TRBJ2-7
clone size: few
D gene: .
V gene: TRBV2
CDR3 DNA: TGTGCCAGCAAGGTGGGCGGGGTGGGGGAGCAGTACTTC
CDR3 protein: CASKVGGVGEQYF

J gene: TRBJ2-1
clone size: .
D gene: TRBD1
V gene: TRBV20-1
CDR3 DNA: TGCAGTGTCAGGGGACAGGGTGGATTAGGCTACAATGAGCAGTTCTTC
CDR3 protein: CSVRGQGGLGYNEQFF

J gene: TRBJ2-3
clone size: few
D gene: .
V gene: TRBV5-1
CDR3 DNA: TGCGCCAGCAGTGTGGGGGCGGGAAGCACAGATACGCAGTATTTT
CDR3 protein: CASSVGAGSTDTQYF

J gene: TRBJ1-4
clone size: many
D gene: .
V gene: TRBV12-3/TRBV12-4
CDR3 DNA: TGTGCCAGCAGTTACAGGGTCTCCGGAGGGAAACTGTTTTTT
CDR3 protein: CASSYRVSGGKLFF

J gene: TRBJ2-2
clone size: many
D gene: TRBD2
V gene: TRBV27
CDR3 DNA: TGTGCCAGCAGCGGACTAGCGGGAGTGACCGGGGAGCTGTTTTTT
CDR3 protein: CASSGLAGVTGELFF

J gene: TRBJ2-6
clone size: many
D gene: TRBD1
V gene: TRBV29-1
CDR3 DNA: TGCAGCGTGGGGGACAGATCTGGGGCCAACGTCCTGACTTTC
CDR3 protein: CSVGDRSGANVLTF

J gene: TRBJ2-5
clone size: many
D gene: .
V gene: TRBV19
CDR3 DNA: TGTGCCAGTAGTATTGGTCACAAAGAGACCCAGTACTTC
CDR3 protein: CASSIGHKETQYF

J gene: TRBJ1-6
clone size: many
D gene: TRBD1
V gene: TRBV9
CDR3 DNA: TGTGCCAGCAGCCCCCAGGGCGGGACAGGGGGGACACCCCTCCACTTT
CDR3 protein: CASSPQGGTGGTPLHF

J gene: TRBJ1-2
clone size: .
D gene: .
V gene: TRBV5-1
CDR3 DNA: TGCGCCAGCAGCCCCGGGACGTCGGTCAACTATGGCTACACCTTC
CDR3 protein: CASSPGTSVNYGYTF

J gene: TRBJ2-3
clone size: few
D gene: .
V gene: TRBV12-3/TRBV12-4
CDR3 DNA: TGTGCCAGCAGTGGCCCCCGGGGCACAGATACGCAGTATTTT
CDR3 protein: CASSGPRGTDTQYF

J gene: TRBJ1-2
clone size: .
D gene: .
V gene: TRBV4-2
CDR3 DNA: TGTGCCAGCAGCCAAGAACAGGGACGGGGCTATGGCTACACCTTC
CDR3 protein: CASSQEQGRGYGYTF

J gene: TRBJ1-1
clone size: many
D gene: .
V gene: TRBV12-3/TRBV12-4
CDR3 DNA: TGTGCCAGCAGTTTTTTTGGGGCCATGAACACTGAAGCTTTCTTT
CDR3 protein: CASSFFGAMNTEAFF

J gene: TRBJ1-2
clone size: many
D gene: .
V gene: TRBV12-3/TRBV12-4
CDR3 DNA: TGTGCCAGCAGTTTTAAAGGCTATGGCTACACCTTC
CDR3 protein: CASSFKGYGYTF

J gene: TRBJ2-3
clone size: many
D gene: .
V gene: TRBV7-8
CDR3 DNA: TGTGCCAGCAGCGGGGGTTTAACAGATACGCAGTATTTT
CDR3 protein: CASSGGLTDTQYF

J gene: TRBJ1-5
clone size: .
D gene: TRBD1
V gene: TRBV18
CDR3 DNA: TGTGCCAGCTCACCTACGTCGACAGGGCTAGAGCATTTT
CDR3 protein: CASSPTSTGLEHF

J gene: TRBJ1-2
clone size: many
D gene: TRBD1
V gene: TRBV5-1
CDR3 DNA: TGCGCCAGCAGCTTGGAACAGGGGAGATGGGCTGGCTACACCTTC
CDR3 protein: CASSLEQGRWAGYTF

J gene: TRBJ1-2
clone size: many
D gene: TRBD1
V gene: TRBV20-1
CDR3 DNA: TGCAGTGCTGGACCGGGACAGGGAAGCGGCTACACCTTC
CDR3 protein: CSAGPGQGSGYTF

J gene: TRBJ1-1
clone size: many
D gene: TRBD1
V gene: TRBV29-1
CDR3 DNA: TGCAGCGTCCGACAGGGGTCGAGCACTGAAGCTTTCTTT
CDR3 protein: CSVRQGSSTEAFF

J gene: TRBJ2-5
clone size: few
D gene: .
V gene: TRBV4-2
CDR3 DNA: TGTGCCAGCAGCCAAGATCTGATGTGGCGGGGGACATTACAAGAGACCCAGTACTTC
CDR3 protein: CASSQDLMWRGTLQETQYF

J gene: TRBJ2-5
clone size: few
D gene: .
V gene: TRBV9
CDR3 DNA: TGTGCCAGCAGCGTAGATCCGGGCCGGGAGACCCAGTACTTC
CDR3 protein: CASSVDPGRETQYF

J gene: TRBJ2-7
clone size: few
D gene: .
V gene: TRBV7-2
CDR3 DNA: TGTGCCAGCAGCTTAGACTTTCACGAGCAGTACTTC
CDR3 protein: CASSLDFHEQYF

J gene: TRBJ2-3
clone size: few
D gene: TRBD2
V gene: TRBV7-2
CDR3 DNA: TGTGCCAGCAGCCCTCGACTAGCGGGAGGTGCAGATACGCAGTATTTT
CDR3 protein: CASSPRLAGGADTQYF